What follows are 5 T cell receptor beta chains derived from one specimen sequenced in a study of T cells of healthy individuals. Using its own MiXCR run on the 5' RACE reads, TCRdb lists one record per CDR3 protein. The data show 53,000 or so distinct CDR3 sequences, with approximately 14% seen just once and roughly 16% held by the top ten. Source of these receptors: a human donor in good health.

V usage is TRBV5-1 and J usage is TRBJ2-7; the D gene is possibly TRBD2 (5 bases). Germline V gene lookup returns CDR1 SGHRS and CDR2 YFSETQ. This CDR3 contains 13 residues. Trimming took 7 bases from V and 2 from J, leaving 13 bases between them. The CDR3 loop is CASGRESTYEQYF. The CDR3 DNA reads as TGCGCCAGCGGAAGGGAGAGCACCTACGAGCAGTACTTC.

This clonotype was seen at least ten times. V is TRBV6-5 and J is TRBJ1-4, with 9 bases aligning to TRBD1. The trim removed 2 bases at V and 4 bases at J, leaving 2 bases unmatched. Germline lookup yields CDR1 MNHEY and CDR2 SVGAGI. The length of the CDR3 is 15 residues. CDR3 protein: CASSYATGGNEKLFF. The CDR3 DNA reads TGTGCCAGCAGTTACGCGACAGGGGGTAATGAAAAACTGTTTTTT.

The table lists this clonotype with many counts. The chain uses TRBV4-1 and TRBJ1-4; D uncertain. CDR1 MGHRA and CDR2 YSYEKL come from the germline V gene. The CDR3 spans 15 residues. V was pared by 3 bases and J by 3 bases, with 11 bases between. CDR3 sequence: CASSQRQSANEKLFF. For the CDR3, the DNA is TGCGCCAGCAGCCAGAGGCAGTCGGCTAATGAAAAACTGTTTTTT.

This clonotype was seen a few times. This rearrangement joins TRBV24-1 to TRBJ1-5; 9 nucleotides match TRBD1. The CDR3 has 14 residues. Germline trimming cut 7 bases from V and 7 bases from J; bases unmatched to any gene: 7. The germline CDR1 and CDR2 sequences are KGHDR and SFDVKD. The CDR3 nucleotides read TGTGCCACCAGCCGGGACAGGGTAAACCAGCCCCAGCATTTT. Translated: CATSRDRVNQPQHF.

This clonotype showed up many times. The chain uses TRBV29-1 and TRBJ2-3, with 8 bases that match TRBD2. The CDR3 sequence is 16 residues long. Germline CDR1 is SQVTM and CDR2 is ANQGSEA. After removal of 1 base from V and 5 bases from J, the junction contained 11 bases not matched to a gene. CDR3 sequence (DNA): TGCAGCGTTGAAGGGGCAGCGGGAGTTTATCTAGATACGCAGTATTTT. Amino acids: CSVEGAAGVYLDTQYF.